These T cell receptor beta chains were read from a single sample in a study of regulatory T cells in long-lasting Graves disease. TCRdb called the multiplex PCR reads again in MiXCR, with one record for every CDR3 protein. This sample yields a few hundred thousand distinct CDR3 sequences, of which roughly 19% are seen a single time; about 12% belongs to the top ten. In addition, the sample was reused for a study of T cells in Graves' hyperthyroidism and ophthalmopathy.

This specimen consisted of peripheral blood mononuclear cells (PBMCs), obtained at new diagnosis, from a patient treated with antithyroid drugs. Receptor source: a woman in her thirties with Graves disease. The CDR3 runs from the conserved cysteine through the conserved F or W. A D gene is named only where the DNA matches it firmly. Clone size appears in some rows only: once, few, many, or a class for an expanded clone.

d_call	clone_size	j_call	v_call	cdr3_nt	cdr3_aa
-	many	TRBJ1-1	TRBV7-9	TGCGCCAGCAGCTCTAACTGGGGAAATTTCGCTGAAGCTTTCTTT	CASSSNWGNFAEAFF
TRBD1	many	TRBJ1-2	TRBV11-2	TGTGCCAGCAGCGCCGACAGGGCAGCCTATGGCTACACCTTC	CASSADRAAYGYTF
TRBD1	once	TRBJ1-4	TRBV30	TGTGCCTGGAGCTCGGGACAGTCTAATGAAAAACTGTTTTTT	CAWSSGQSNEKLFF
-	many	TRBJ2-7	TRBV2	TGTGCCAGCAGTGAAGCACGGCAGTTGATTGGCGAGCAGTACTTC	CASSEARQLIGEQYF
-	many	TRBJ2-4	TRBV30	TGTGCCTGGAGAGAAGGGCGGCTGGGCAAAAACATTCAGTACTTC	CAWREGRLGKNIQYF
-	many	TRBJ1-2	TRBV28	TGTGCCAGCCAATTTACAGGGCCTAGGGGCTACACCTTC	CASQFTGPRGYTF
TRBD1	-	TRBJ1-2	TRBV27	TGTGCCAGCAGTACAACAGGGGTCGGCTACACCTTC	CASSTTGVGYTF
TRBD1	many	TRBJ2-7	TRBV19	TGTGCCACGGGACAGGGGGAGCCTCCCTACGAGCAGTACTTC	CATGQGEPPYEQYF
TRBD2	many	TRBJ2-1	TRBV2	TGTGCCAGCATGACCTTGTTCGGGACTAGCGGGGGAATAGGACGGAATGAGCAGTTCTTC	CASMTLFGTSGGIGRNEQFF
TRBD2	-	TRBJ2-1	TRBV11-2	TGTGCCAGCAGCTTAACTGGACTAGCGGGGGCCGGGAGTTCCTACAATGAGCAGTTCTTC	CASSLTGLAGAGSSYNEQFF
-	many	TRBJ2-7	TRBV25-1	TGTGCCAGCAGTGTCCCCCCGTACGAGCAGTACTTC	CASSVPPYEQYF
-	many	TRBJ2-3	TRBV20-1	TGCAGTGTTTATCCCGACACAGATACGCAGTATTTT	CSVYPDTDTQYF
-	many	TRBJ1-1	TRBV14	TGTGCCAGCAGCCCCTGGAGCAGGGAGGGCACTGAAGCTTTCTTT	CASSPWSREGTEAFF
TRBD1	many	TRBJ1-2	TRBV28	TGTGCCAGCAGCCCCTGGACAGGGCGATACTATGGCTACACCTTC	CASSPWTGRYYGYTF
TRBD2	many	TRBJ2-2	TRBV2	TGTGCCGGGGGGACTAGCGGGCTTTTTCCCGGGGAGCTGTTTTTT	CAGGTSGLFPGELFF
TRBD2	-	TRBJ2-5	TRBV28	TGTGCCAGCAGTTTTAGCGGGAGGGCCGGGACCCAGTACTTC	CASSFSGRAGTQYF
TRBD1	many	TRBJ1-1	TRBV27	TGTGCCAGCAGCGGGGACAGCCACGGAATTAACACTGAAGCTTTCTTT	CASSGDSHGINTEAFF
TRBD2	-	TRBJ2-3	TRBV28	TGTGCCAGCAGTTTAGCCTACTCTAGCGGGAGGACAGATACGCAGTATTTT	CASSLAYSSGRTDTQYF
-	many	TRBJ2-7	TRBV10-3	TGTGCCATCAACCCACAGGGAGTCGAAATGTCCTACGAGCAGTACTTC	CAINPQGVEMSYEQYF
-	many	TRBJ1-2	TRBV6-1	TGTGCCAGCACCGAGAGTGATTGGGGAGGAACCTACACCTTC	CASTESDWGGTYTF
-	few	TRBJ1-3	TRBV3-1	TGTGCCAGCAGCTCGGACAGCTACTCTGGAAACACCATATATTTT	CASSSDSYSGNTIYF
TRBD1	few	TRBJ1-6	TRBV6-4	TGTGCCAGCAGTGACTCAGCCGGACAGGGGTCTAATTCACCCCTCCACTTT	CASSDSAGQGSNSPLHF
-	-	TRBJ1-1	TRBV7-2	TGTGCCAGCAGCTTAGAGATATGGACTGAAGCTTTCTTT	CASSLEIWTEAFF
TRBD2	-	TRBJ2-1	TRBV18	TGTGCCAGCTCACTCCGTGGCGGCGGGGGTCTCTCCTACAATGAGCAGTTCTTC	CASSLRGGGGLSYNEQFF
-	many	TRBJ1-1	TRBV7-2	TGCGCCAGCAGTCGGCAACCGAACACTGAAGCTTTCTTT	CASSRQPNTEAFF
-	few	TRBJ2-6	TRBV28	TGTGCCAGCAGTATCTACCCTGACAGAGCTGGGGCCAACGTCCTGACTTTC	CASSIYPDRAGANVLTF
-	many	TRBJ2-5	TRBV7-8	TGTGCCAGCAGCCCTGGGACTCTCACTCAAGAGACCCAGTACTTC	CASSPGTLTQETQYF
-	many	TRBJ1-2	TRBV12-3/TRBV12-4	TGTGCCAGCAGTTTAAAGGGCTCGGGTGGCTACACCTTC	CASSLKGSGGYTF
-	-	TRBJ2-7	TRBV7-3	TGTGCCAGCAGCCGAATCTGGACCCCACACTACGAGCAGTACTTC	CASSRIWTPHYEQYF
TRBD2	many	TRBJ2-7	TRBV27	TGTGCCAGCAGCTTCCGAGGAGCGGGAGGGACCTACGAGCAGTACTTC	CASSFRGAGGTYEQYF
TRBD2	many	TRBJ2-1	TRBV28	TGTGCCAGCAGTTTCTGGGCTAGCGGGGGGGTATACAATGAGCAGTTCTTC	CASSFWASGGVYNEQFF
-	many	TRBJ1-1	TRBV19	TGTGCCAGTAGTATACTGCCCGGTGTGGGCACCCAGAACACTGAAGCTTTCTTT	CASSILPGVGTQNTEAFF
TRBD2	-	TRBJ2-1	TRBV2	TGTGCCAGCAGTGCCCCTAGCGGGAGACACTCCTACAATGAGCAGTTCTTC	CASSAPSGRHSYNEQFF
-	many	TRBJ2-3	TRBV14	TGTGCCAGCAGCCAAGAAGTCCCCGACTCAGATACGCAGTATTTT	CASSQEVPDSDTQYF
TRBD2	-	TRBJ2-4	TRBV19	TGTGCCAGTAGTATAGATCGGGGGGGCAAAAACATTCAGTACTTC	CASSIDRGGKNIQYF
TRBD2	many	TRBJ2-1	TRBV5-1	TGCGCCAGCAGCTTGGGTTCCGGACTAGCGGGATCGAATGAGCAGTTCTTC	CASSLGSGLAGSNEQFF
-	many	TRBJ1-6	TRBV7-9	TGTGCCAGCAGCTCGACAGCCCCAAAAAATTCACCCCTCCACTTT	CASSSTAPKNSPLHF
TRBD1	many	TRBJ2-7	TRBV19	TGTGCCAGTAGTACTACGCAGATGGGACAGGGGTTCCACGAGCAGTACTTC	CASSTTQMGQGFHEQYF
TRBD1	-	TRBJ2-7	TRBV28	TGTGCCAGCAGTTTTATGGGACAGGGAAGAGGGGCCTACGAGCAGTACTTC	CASSFMGQGRGAYEQYF
TRBD1	many	TRBJ1-5	TRBV27	TGTGCCAGCAGACCTGACAGGGGTCGGAGTCAGCCCCAGCATTTT	CASRPDRGRSQPQHF
-	many	TRBJ1-5	TRBV30	TGTGCCTGGAGTGTGGGGCACCAGCATCAGCCCCAGCATTTT	CAWSVGHQHQPQHF
-	many	TRBJ2-7	TRBV9	TGTGCCAGCAGCCTTAGCGAGGGGCAGCGCTCCTACGAGCAGTACTTC	CASSLSEGQRSYEQYF
-	many	TRBJ1-5	TRBV9	TGTGCCAGCAGCCCGACGTGGGGTGGCAATCAGCCCCAGCATTTT	CASSPTWGGNQPQHF
-	many	TRBJ2-7	TRBV11-2	TGTGCCAGCAGCTTGGGGCAGCCTCCCTACGAGCAGTACTTC	CASSLGQPPYEQYF
-	-	TRBJ2-3	TRBV28	TGTGCCAGCTCGGAGAGGGGGACTCTCACAGATACGCAGTATTTT	CASSERGTLTDTQYF
TRBD2	many	TRBJ2-3	TRBV28	TGTGCCAGCAGTTTTCGCCCAGCGGGAGTGAGGACAGATACGCAGTATTTT	CASSFRPAGVRTDTQYF
-	many	TRBJ2-7	TRBV7-8	TGTGCCAGCAGCTTAGCGGGTGGGAAGGGTGGCAACGAGCAGTACTTC	CASSLAGGKGGNEQYF
TRBD1	many	TRBJ2-3	TRBV6-1	TGTGCCAGCAGGAAGGACAGGGGTCGTGTAGATACGCAGTATTTT	CASRKDRGRVDTQYF
TRBD1	-	TRBJ1-5	TRBV24-1	TGTGCCACCTCTTCCGGGACAGGGTTCGGACAGCCCCAGCATTTT	CATSSGTGFGQPQHF
-	many	TRBJ2-4	TRBV30	TGTGCCTGGAGTGTCCCCGCCGGGGAGAATTACATTCAGTACTTC	CAWSVPAGENYIQYF